Listed here are 26 T cell receptor beta chains from one sample, sequenced in a study of T cell changes during pregnancy in multiple sclerosis. Generated by immunoSEQ multiplex PCR, the TCRdb table keeps only in-frame clones and is missing some. The sample consists of tens of thousands of clones, roughly 91% of them appearing once. The material sequenced was peripheral blood, taken in the third trimester of pregnancy. Every receptor here comes from a female donor in good health, enrolled as a control in a pregnancy study.

As DNA, the CDR3 is TGTGCCAGCAGCTTAGAGGGAGGCAACGAGCAGTACTTC. It yields the protein CASSLEGGNEQYF. The rearrangement links TRBV7-9 to TRBJ2-7; the D gene is possibly TRBD2 (6 bases). The CDR3 consists of 13 residues. Trimming took off 1 base at V and 5 bases at J, with 9 bases between the two ends. Germline values: CDR1 SEHNR, CDR2 FQNEAQ (reference sequence).

The chain is built from TRBV29-1 and TRBJ1-2, with TRBD1 as a possible D gene (5 bases). Looked up from germline, CDR1 is SQVTM and CDR2 is ANQGSEA. This CDR3 contains 12 residues. V lost 1 base and J 8 bases, leaving 11 bases between the germline ends. This chain's CDR3 is CSVEAPGNGYTF. CDR3 nucleotide sequence: TGCAGCGTTGAAGCTCCAGGGAACGGCTACACCTTC.

This rearrangement joins TRBV7-8 to TRBJ2-1; D uncertain. Germline V gene sequence: CDR1 SGHVS, CDR2 FQNEAQ. The V end was cut by 1 base, the J end by 2 bases, with 12 bases between. The CDR3 contains 16 residues. CDR3 sequence reads: CASSLGASAPYNEQFF. CDR3 DNA: TGTGCCAGCAGCTTAGGGGCGTCAGCCCCCTACAATGAGCAGTTCTTC.

The chain couples TRBV19 to TRBJ1-5; maybe TRBD1 (5 bases). Germline assignment: CDR1 LNHDA and CDR2 SQIVND (reference sequence). There are 18 residues in the CDR3. Trimming shortened V by 5 bases and J by 0 bases, and 20 bases separated the two germline ends. The DNA for the CDR3 is TGTGCCAGTAGTCCCTTGACCGGGACGGACTATAGCAATCAGCCCCAGCATTTT. It translates to CASSPLTGTDYSNQPQHF.

This clone was observed a single time. The rearrangement links TRBV10-3 to TRBJ1-1; no firm D call. Germline V gene data show CDR1 as ENHRY and CDR2 as SYGVKD. The CDR3 consists of 13 residues. Trimming cost V 6 bases and J 0 bases, with 8 bases left between them. The CDR3 DNA reads TGTGCCATCAGCGTACAGCTGAACACTGAAGCTTTCTTT. Protein: CAISVQLNTEAFF.

The chain recombines TRBV7-2 with TRBJ2-1; 8 bases map to TRBD2. V gave up 5 bases and J gave up 10 bases; unmatched junction bases: 10. Germline V gene sequence: CDR1 SGHTA, CDR2 FQGNSA. This CDR3 has 14 amino acids. As DNA, the CDR3 is TGTGCCAGCAGCCTGGGACTAGTTGAGAACGAGCAGTTCTTC. Its protein product is CASSLGLVENEQFF. Full variable domain (missing parts from reference TRBV7-2 and TRBJ2-1): GAGVSQSPSNKVTEKGKDVELRCDPISGHTALYWYRQSLGQGLEFLIYFQGNSAPDKSGLPSDRFSAERTGGSVSTLTIQRTQQEDSAVYLCASSLGLVENEQFFGPGTRLTVL.

The rearrangement links TRBV5-1 to TRBJ1-1; 7 positions agree with TRBD1. CDR1 is SGHRS and CDR2 is YFSETQ in the germline V gene. Unmatched junction bases numbered 5, after V lost 0 bases and J lost 3 bases. The CDR3 has 15 amino acids. The CDR3 here is CASSLGGTEDTEAFF. DNA for the CDR3: TGCGCCAGCAGCTTGGGGGGGACAGAGGACACTGAAGCTTTCTTT.

The table lists this clone with a count of one. The rearrangement uses TRBV19 and TRBJ1-4; TRBD1 agrees at 11 bases. The junction had 12 bases not matched to a gene; V was cut back by 10 bases and J by 5 bases. Germline CDR1 reads LNHDA; CDR2 reads SQIVND (reference sequence). CDR3 length: 16 residues. As DNA, the CDR3 is TGTGCCACCAGGACAGGGGGCGCGGTATGGAATGAAAAACTGTTTTTT. As protein: CATRTGGAVWNEKLFF.

This clone was detected only once. J is TRBJ2-5 and V is TRBV28; 9 positions agree with TRBD1. This CDR3 comprises 15 residues. CDR1 and CDR2 from the germline V gene are MDHEN and SYDVKM. With 6 bases clipped from V and 3 bases from J, the junction kept 8 bases outside the gene matches. DNA for the CDR3: TGTGCCAGCAGCCTCCTTGGGACAGGGAAAGAGACCCAGTACTTC. Translated: CASSLLGTGKETQYF. Using reference TRBV28 and TRBJ2-5 for the parts outside the CDR3, the full variable domain is DVKVTQSSRYLVKRTGEKVFLECVQDMDHENMFWYRQDPGLGLRLIYFSYDVKMKEKGDIPEGYSVSREKKERFSLILESASTNQTSMYLCASSLLGTGKETQYFGPGTRLLVL.

The chain recombines TRBV5-6 with TRBJ2-1; 7 bases map to TRBD2. Germline V gene lookup returns CDR1 SGHDT and CDR2 YYEEEE. The ends lost 2 bases at V and 0 bases at J; junction bases unmatched: 11. This CDR3 comprises 18 residues. CDR3 protein: CASSFWLSGEDSYNEQFF. CDR3 nucleotide sequence: TGTGCCAGCAGCTTCTGGCTGAGCGGGGAAGACTCCTACAATGAGCAGTTCTTC.

This clone was detected a few times. This chain joins TRBV27 and TRBJ2-1, with 8 bases aligning to TRBD1. The CDR3 is 15 residues long. V gave up 4 bases and J gave up 5 bases; unmatched junction bases: 7. Germline V gene sequence: CDR1 MNHEY, CDR2 SMNVEV (reference sequence). The CDR3 reads CASSSRTGMHNEQFF. As DNA, the CDR3 is TGTGCCAGCAGTTCCCGGACAGGGATGCACAATGAGCAGTTCTTC.

The chain carries TRBV19 and TRBJ1-6; TRBD1 is a possible D gene (5 bases). V lost 7 bases to trimming and J lost 6 bases, with 10 bases between them. The CDR3 length is 13 residues. In germline, CDR1 is LNHDA, CDR2 SQIVND (reference sequence). DNA of the CDR3: TGTGCCAGTACAGGGATGGGTAATTCACCCCTCCACTTT. Protein product: CASTGMGNSPLHF.

The rearrangement links TRBV6-6 to TRBJ1-1; weak D call: TRBD1 (6 bases). The ends were cut back, 4 bases at V and 1 base at J, with 10 bases in the middle. The germline CDR1 and CDR2 sequences are MNHNY and SVGAGI (reference sequence). The CDR3 contains 14 residues. The CDR3 loop reads CASSLRTANTEAFF. The CDR3, as DNA: TGTGCCAGCAGTTTGAGGACAGCGAACACTGAAGCTTTCTTT.

This chain joins TRBV6-1 and TRBJ2-7, with 9 positions matching TRBD2. Per the germline V gene, CDR1 is MNHNS and CDR2 is SASEGT. This CDR3 has 15 amino acids. V lost 10 bases to trimming and J lost 9 bases; unmatched junction nucleotides: 19. The CDR3, as DNA: TGTGCCACCACAGCTAGCGGGGTATCCTACGAGCGGCAGTACTTC. Translating it yields CATTASGVSYERQYF.

The chain links TRBV15 to TRBJ2-7; 9 nucleotides line up with TRBD2. V shed 3 bases and J 4 bases; nucleotides not matched to a gene: 10. Germline assignment: CDR1 LNHNV and CDR2 YYDKDF (reference sequence). The CDR3 has 16 residues. CDR3 DNA sequence: TGTGCCACCAGCAGTGATAATAGCGGGAGCGTTTACGAGCAGTACTTC. Amino acid sequence: CATSSDNSGSVYEQYF.

This chain links TRBV7-2 with TRBJ2-5; 7 nucleotides align to TRBD2. This CDR3 contains 16 residues. V lost 3 bases to trimming and J lost 2 bases; unmatched junction nucleotides: 9. Germline V gene sequence: CDR1 SGHTA, CDR2 FQGNSA. The CDR3 DNA sequence: TGTGCCAGCAGCTTTTGGGGGAGGGGTTCACAAGAGACCCAGTACTTC. This translates into CASSFWGRGSQETQYF.

The chain combines TRBV19 with TRBJ1-1; a possible D gene is TRBD1 (6 bases). This CDR3 comprises 14 residues. V dropped 5 bases and J dropped 1 base, with 11 bases sitting between them. Germline values: CDR1 LNHDA, CDR2 SQIVND (reference sequence). The CDR3 spells CASSWEGGNTEAFF. Here the CDR3 DNA reads TGTGCCAGTAGTTGGGAAGGGGGGAACACTGAAGCTTTCTTT.

The V call is TRBV7-9, the J call TRBJ2-1, with 8 bases fitting TRBD2. Trimming cost V 5 bases and J 0 bases; bases outside gene matches: 9. This CDR3 has 17 residues. Looked up from germline, CDR1 is SEHNR and CDR2 is FQNEAQ (reference sequence). DNA of the CDR3: TGTGCCAGCAGCCAACGGGGGGGCGTTGGCTCCTACAATGAGCAGTTCTTC. Its protein is CASSQRGGVGSYNEQFF. The variable domain in full, with the rest retrieved from reference TRBV7-9 and TRBJ2-1, is DTGVSQNPRHKITKRGQNVTFRCDPISEHNRLYWYRQTLGQGPEFLTYFQNEAQLEKSRLLSDRFSAERPKGSFSTLEIQRTEQGDSAMYLCASSQRGGVGSYNEQFFGPGTRLTVL.

The V and J genes are TRBV28 and TRBJ2-7, with 8 bases fitting TRBD1. The V gene's germline CDR1 is MDHEN and CDR2 SYDVKM. The V gene end was trimmed by 5 bases and the J gene end by 2 bases; junction bases not matched to a gene: 8. This CDR3 is 15 amino acids long. CDR3 sequence: CASSVRQGRAYEQYF. The DNA for the CDR3 is TGTGCCAGCAGTGTACGACAGGGGAGAGCCTACGAGCAGTACTTC.

The chain's CDR3 is CASSSLLTSGNQETQYF. CDR3 in DNA: TGTGCCAGCAGCTCCCTATTAACTAGCGGCAATCAAGAGACCCAGTACTTC. The chain employs TRBV11-2 and TRBJ2-5, with 8 bases matching TRBD2. From germline, CDR1 is SGHAT and CDR2 FQNNGV. V shed 4 bases and J 2 bases; nucleotides not matched to a gene: 12. The CDR3 spans 17 residues. The whole variable domain, filled in from reference TRBV11-2 and TRBJ2-5, reads EAGVAQSPRYKIIEKRQSVAFWCNPISGHATLYWYQQILGQGPKLLIQFQNNGVVDDSQLPKDRFSAERLKGVDSTLKIQPAKLEDSAVYLCASSSLLTSGNQETQYFGPGTRLLVL.

Here the CDR3 DNA reads TGTGCCAGCAGTAAAGGGGGCTACAATGAGCAGTTCTTC. Amino acids: CASSKGGYNEQFF. The J gene is TRBJ2-1, the V gene TRBV27; possibly TRBD1 for D (6 bases). Germline V lookup: CDR1 MNHEY, CDR2 SMNVEV (reference sequence). Trimming took 5 bases from V and 3 from J, leaving 8 bases between them. The CDR3 has 13 residues.

The rearrangement uses TRBV4-2 and TRBJ1-1, with 9 bases lining up with TRBD1. Trimming at V came to 1 base and at J to 5 bases, leaving 5 bases not matched to a gene. The germline V gene has CDR1 LGHNA and CDR2 YNFKEQ. The CDR3 is 15 amino acids. The chain's CDR3 is CASSQVRDRGTEAFF. CDR3 nucleotides: TGTGCCAGCAGCCAAGTAAGAGACAGGGGGACTGAAGCTTTCTTT.

This sequence joins TRBV18 and TRBJ1-3, with D perhaps TRBD1 (6 bases). V dropped 4 bases and J dropped 0 bases, with 16 bases sitting between them. CDR3 length equals 17 residues. Germline loops: CDR1 KGHSH, CDR2 LQKENI. The CDR3 is CASSQLDSPHSGNTIYF. The CDR3 nucleotides read TGTGCCAGCTCACAACTGGACAGTCCCCACTCTGGAAACACCATATATTTT. Full variable domain (missing parts from reference TRBV18 and TRBJ1-3): NAGVMQNPRHLVRRRGQEARLRCSPMKGHSHVYWYRQLPEEGLKFMVYLQKENIIDESGMPKERFSAEFPKEGPSILRIQQVVRGDSAAYFCASSQLDSPHSGNTIYFGEGSWLTVV.

The gene calls are TRBV5-6 and TRBJ1-1; 9 bases match TRBD1. The germline gives CDR1 SGHDT, CDR2 YYEEEE. This CDR3 comprises 14 residues. J lost 5 bases, V lost 2 bases, and 4 bases had no gene match. CDR3 residues: CASSLNRGRTEAFF. The CDR3 DNA follows: TGTGCCAGCAGCTTAAACAGGGGGCGGACTGAAGCTTTCTTT.

This chain connects TRBV7-2 to TRBJ2-7; D might be TRBD1 (6 bases). Trimming removed 5 bases at V and 1 base at J, with 15 bases between. The germline CDR1 and CDR2 sequences are SGHTA and FQGNSA. The CDR3 runs 15 residues. The CDR3 nucleotides are TGTGCCAGCAGCCAGGACAGCCAAATTTCCTACGAGCAGTACTTC. Translation: CASSQDSQISYEQYF. Filled out from reference TRBV7-2 and TRBJ2-7, the complete variable domain reads GAGVSQSPSNKVTEKGKDVELRCDPISGHTALYWYRQSLGQGLEFLIYFQGNSAPDKSGLPSDRFSAERTGGSVSTLTIQRTQQEDSAVYLCASSQDSQISYEQYFGPGTRLTVT.

The chain recombines TRBV5-1 with TRBJ2-3; no definite D call. Germline CDR1 reads SGHRS; CDR2 reads YFSETQ. V was trimmed by 2 bases and J by 4 bases, leaving 5 bases between them. The CDR3 length is 12 residues. CDR3 sequence: CASSFPADTQYF. The CDR3 DNA reads TGCGCCAGCAGCTTCCCAGCAGATACGCAGTATTTT.